This TCR beta chain was captured in a study of post-analysis software for immune sequencing data. Study-level information: The disease courses spanned relapsing-remitting, secondary progressive and progressive-relapsing forms of multiple sclerosis. Study-level findings and limits: The five TRBV segments detected at higher frequency in patients than in controls included TRBV5-6, TRBV5-1 and TRBV20-1. Versus controls, multiple sclerosis patients showed significantly lower diversity (normalized Chao1). With F measure, samples from one preparation batch clustered together strongly.

Between the trimmed V and J ends, which lost 4 bases and 1 base, there was a span of 13 bases. This CDR3 region has 14 residues. Looked up from germline, CDR1 is SQVTM and CDR2 is ANQGSEA. Unique-molecular-identifier-tagged TCR beta cDNA libraries were used. Roughly 490,000 cDNA molecules came from around 1 to 9.1 million T cells. TCRdb analysed the PCR reads with MiXCR anew, one entry per CDR3 protein. This sample carries about half a million distinct CDR3 sequences, under 55% of them seen once, and the ten largest clones take about an eighth. This clonotype has just a few counts. Its cognate antigen is unknown.

V usage is TRBV29-1 and J usage is TRBJ2-5; possibly TRBD1 for D (5 bases). The TCR originated in a girl between 10 and 17 years old with multiple sclerosis. Material: blood. The CDR3 nucleotides read TGCAGCGTTGGACAGCCCAGCTCCCAAGAGACCCAGTACTTC. Protein: CSVGQPSSQETQYF.